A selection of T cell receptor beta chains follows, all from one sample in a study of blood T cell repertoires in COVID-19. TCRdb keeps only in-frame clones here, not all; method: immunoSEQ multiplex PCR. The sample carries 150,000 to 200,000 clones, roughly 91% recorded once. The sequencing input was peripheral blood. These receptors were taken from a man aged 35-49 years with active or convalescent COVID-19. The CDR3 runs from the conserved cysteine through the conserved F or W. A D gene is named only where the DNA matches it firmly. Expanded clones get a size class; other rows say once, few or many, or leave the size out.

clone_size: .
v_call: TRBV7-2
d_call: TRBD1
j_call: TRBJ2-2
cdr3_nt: TGTGCCAGCAGCTCACAGGGGTTCACCGGGGAGCTGTTTTTT
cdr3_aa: CASSSQGFTGELFF

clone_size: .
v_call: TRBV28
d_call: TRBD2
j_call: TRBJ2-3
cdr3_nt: TGTGCCAGTCCCATAGCGGGAGGACCCACAGATACGCAGTATTTT
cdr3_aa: CASPIAGGPTDTQYF

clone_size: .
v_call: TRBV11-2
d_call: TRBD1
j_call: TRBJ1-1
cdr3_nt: TGTGCCAGCAGCCCCCAGACAGGGTTGGTGACTGAAGCTTTCTTT
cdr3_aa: CASSPQTGLVTEAFF

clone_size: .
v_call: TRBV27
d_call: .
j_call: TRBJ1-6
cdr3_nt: TGTGCCAGCAGTTTCCTATTCAATAATTCACCCCTCCACTTT
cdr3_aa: CASSFLFNNSPLHF

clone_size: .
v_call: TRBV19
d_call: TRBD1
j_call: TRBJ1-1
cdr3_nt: TGTGCCAGTAGTATCAGGGGGGCCCCGAACACTGAAGCTTTCTTT
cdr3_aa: CASSIRGAPNTEAFF

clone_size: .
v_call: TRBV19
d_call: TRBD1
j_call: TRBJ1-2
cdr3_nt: TGTGCCAGTATTAAACAGGGGGCGATGGACTATGGCTACACCTTC
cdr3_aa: CASIKQGAMDYGYTF

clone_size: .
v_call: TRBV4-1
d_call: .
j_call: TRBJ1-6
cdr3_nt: TGCGCCAGCAGCCAAGCATTAGATCGTCAGGGTCACTCACCCCTCCACTTT
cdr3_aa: CASSQALDRQGHSPLHF

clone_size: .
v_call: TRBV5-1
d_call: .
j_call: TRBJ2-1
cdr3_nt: TGCGCCAGCAGCCTACTCGGAGGGCAGGGCAATGAGCAGTTCTTC
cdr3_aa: CASSLLGGQGNEQFF

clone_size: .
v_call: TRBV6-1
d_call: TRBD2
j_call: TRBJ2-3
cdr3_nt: TGTGCCAGCAGTGAAGCCCCGGCTAGCGGGAGTCAGACAGATACGCAGTATTTT
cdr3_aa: CASSEAPASGSQTDTQYF

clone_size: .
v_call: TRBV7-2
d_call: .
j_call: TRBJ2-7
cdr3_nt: TGTGCCAGCAGCTTACAGGCCATCGGCGAGCAGTACTTC
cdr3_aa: CASSLQAIGEQYF

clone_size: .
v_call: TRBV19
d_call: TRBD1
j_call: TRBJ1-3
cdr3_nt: TGTGCCAGTAGTATGAGAGGGGGCATTGGAGGAAACACCATATATTTT
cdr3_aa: CASSMRGGIGGNTIYF

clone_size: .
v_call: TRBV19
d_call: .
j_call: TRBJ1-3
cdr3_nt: TGTGCCAGTACCGAATCCACAGGTACCTCTGGAAACACCATATATTTT
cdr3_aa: CASTESTGTSGNTIYF

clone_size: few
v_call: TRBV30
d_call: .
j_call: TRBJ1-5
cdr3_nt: TGTGCCTGGAGGGAGAGGGGGGGCCTTCAGCCCCAGCATTTT
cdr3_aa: CAWRERGGLQPQHF

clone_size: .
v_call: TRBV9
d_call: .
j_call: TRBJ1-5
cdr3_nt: TGTGCCAGCAGCCCCACGGGGTTGAATCAGCCCCAGCATTTT
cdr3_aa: CASSPTGLNQPQHF

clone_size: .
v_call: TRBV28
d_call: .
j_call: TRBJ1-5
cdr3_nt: TGTGCCAGCAGTTTAATTAACAGGGCCCCAAATAGCAATCAGCCCCAGCATTTT
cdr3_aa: CASSLINRAPNSNQPQHF

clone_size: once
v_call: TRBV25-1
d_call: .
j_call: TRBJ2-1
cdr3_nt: TGTGCCAGCAGTGGGACAGTCCACAATGAGCAGTTCTTC
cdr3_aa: CASSGTVHNEQFF

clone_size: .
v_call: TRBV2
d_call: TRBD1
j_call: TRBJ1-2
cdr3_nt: TGTGCCAGCAGGGAGGGACAGAGCTATGGCTACACCTTC
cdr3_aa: CASREGQSYGYTF

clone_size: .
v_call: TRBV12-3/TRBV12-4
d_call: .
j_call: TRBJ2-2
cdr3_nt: TGTGCCAGCACAAGGGGTCCGACCGGGGAGCTGTTTTTT
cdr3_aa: CASTRGPTGELFF

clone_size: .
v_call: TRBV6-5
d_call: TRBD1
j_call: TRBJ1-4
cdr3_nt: TGTGCCAGCAGTTACACTACAGGGGGCCGTCATGAAAAACTGTTTTTT
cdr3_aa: CASSYTTGGRHEKLFF

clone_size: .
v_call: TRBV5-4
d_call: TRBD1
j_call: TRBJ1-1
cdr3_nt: TGTGCCAGCAGCTCGCTACAGGGGGTGAACACTGAAGCTTTCTTT
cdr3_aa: CASSSLQGVNTEAFF